Listed below are T cell receptor beta chains from one sample, sequenced in a study of CD8+CD57+ T cells in acquired aplastic anemia. TCRdb re-called the reads through MiXCR, storing one row per CDR3 protein. The table has around 400,000 distinct CDR3 sequences, roughly 64% seen once. The sequencing input was sorted CD4+, CD8+, or CD8+CD57+ T cells (not recorded which) from PBMCs. The receptors stem from a human donor in good health, serving as a control. Each CDR3 is given with its conserved first and last residue. The D gene is left open where the match is weak. Size is omitted from some rows. Given values are once, few, many or a class for expanded clones.

V	D	size	J	DNA	CDR3
TRBV5-1	NA	NA	TRBJ1-4	TGCGCCAGCAGCTTGGCCGGGGAGAATTCAAAACTGTTTTTT	CASSLAGENSKLFF
TRBV7-9	NA	NA	TRBJ1-6	NA	CASSFDYNSPLHFHF
TRBV29-1	TRBD2	few	TRBJ2-7	TGCAGCGTTGGGTTAGCGGGGACCTACGAGCAGTACTTC	CSVGLAGTYEQYF
TRBV11-2	NA	NA	TRBJ1-5	TGTGCCAGCAGCTTAGTGGGGGGGGCGCGGGGCAATCAGCCCCAGCATTTT	CASSLVGGARGNQPQHF
TRBV20-1	NA	NA	TRBJ2-3	TGCAGCGTGACATTACGCACAGATACGCAGTATTTT	CSVTLRTDTQYF
TRBV7-2	TRBD1	many	TRBJ2-1	TGTGCCAGCAGCCGCCCTGGACAGGGCTACAATGAGCAGTTCTTC	CASSRPGQGYNEQFF
TRBV9	NA	NA	TRBJ2-3	TGTGCCAGCACCAGCCGAGGGGTCACCACAGATACGCAGTATTTT	CASTSRGVTTDTQYF
TRBV9	NA	NA	TRBJ1-4	TGTGCCAGCAGCCGCACCAGGAGTAGAGGAGCAAAACTGTTTTTT	CASSRTRSRGAKLFF
TRBV12-3/TRBV12-4	NA	NA	TRBJ2-5	TGTGCCAGTAGTTTAGGCTTTTTTCGGTCAGAGACCCAGTACTTC	CASSLGFFRSETQYF
TRBV7-2	NA	NA	TRBJ2-1	TGTGCCAGCAGCTTACTAGGGGCACGGGCCAATGAGCAGTTCTTC	CASSLLGARANEQFF
TRBV7-2	NA	NA	TRBJ1-2	TGTGCCAGCAGCTTCCAGCCGACGGCGAACTGTGGCTACTTC	CASSFQPTANCGYF
TRBV20-1	TRBD1	NA	TRBJ2-7	TGCAGTGCTAAACTACAGGGGAACCGACTGATGTCCTACGAGCAGTACTTC	CSAKLQGNRLMSYEQYF
TRBV9	TRBD1	many	TRBJ1-1	TGTGCCAGCAGCGCCGTCAGGGGGGTCGGAAGCACTGAAGCTTTCTTT	CASSAVRGVGSTEAFF
TRBV4-3	TRBD1	NA	TRBJ1-6	TGCGCCAACAGCCAGGACAGGGCTAATTCACCCCTCCACTTT	CANSQDRANSPLHF
TRBV20-1	NA	NA	TRBJ1-1	TGCAGTGCTAGGGTTGGCCGGGACGGGCAAGCTTTCTTT	CSARVGRDGQAFF
TRBV11-2	NA	NA	TRBJ2-3	TGCGCCAGCAGCTTGGAGGATAGGGAGTATTTT	CASSLEDREYF
TRBV5-1	NA	NA	TRBJ2-5	TGCGCCAGCAGCCTGGACGAGGGTACGCACCAGTACTTC	CASSLDEGTHQYF
TRBV20-1	TRBD1	NA	TRBJ1-2	TGCAGTGCTAGAGGACAGGGTAGATCACACACCTTC	CSARGQGRSHTF
TRBV10-2	NA	NA	TRBJ2-1	TGCGCCAGCAGTGAACATGGACAGCGAAACAATGAGCAGTTCTTC	CASSEHGQRNNEQFF
TRBV6-4	TRBD1	many	TRBJ2-2	TGTGCCAGCAGTGATGGGACAGGGCGCACCGGGGAGCTGTTTTTT	CASSDGTGRTGELFF
TRBV5-4	TRBD1	NA	TRBJ2-1	TGTGCCAGCAGCACGACAGGGGCTTCCTACAATGAGCAGTTCTTC	CASSTTGASYNEQFF
TRBV24-1	NA	NA	TRBJ1-3	TGTGCCACCAGTGAGGAGACAGGCTCTGGAAACACCATATATTTT	CATSEETGSGNTIYF
TRBV5-8	NA	many	TRBJ2-5	TGTGCCAGCAGCAGAGGGACGGTAGAGACCCAGTACTTC	CASSRGTVETQYF
TRBV7-2	NA	NA	TRBJ2-5	NA	CASSPNYEQYFGPF
TRBV12-3/TRBV12-4	NA	NA	TRBJ1-1	TGTGCCAGCAGAAAGGCGGGGACTGAAGCTTTCTTT	CASRKAGTEAFF
TRBV20-1	TRBD1	NA	TRBJ1-6	TGCAGCGCTAGAGAAATCCTGGACAGGGGCGGTTCACCCCTCCACTTT	CSAREILDRGGSPLHF
TRBV6-6	NA	NA	TRBJ2-3	TGTGCCAGCACAGGGCAGGGCGGCGATACGCAGTATTTT	CASTGQGGDTQYF
TRBV5-4	NA	NA	TRBJ2-2	TGTGCCAGCAGCCCTGGGACCGCGAACACCGGGGAGCTGTTTTTT	CASSPGTANTGELFF
TRBV5-5	NA	NA	TRBJ2-3	TGTGCCAGCAGCTCGCACAGGGCGCGGTTCACAGATACGCAGTATTTT	CASSSHRARFTDTQYF
TRBV11-2	NA	NA	TRBJ2-7	TGTGCCAGCAGCTTAGAAGGAGACACCTCCTACGAGCAGTACTTC	CASSLEGDTSYEQYF
TRBV20-1	NA	NA	TRBJ2-1	TGCAGTGCTAGGACAGCCTCCTACGAGCATGAGCAGTTCTTC	CSARTASYEHEQFF
TRBV6-5	TRBD2	many	TRBJ2-6	TGTGCCAGCAGTCTGACTAGCGGGGGGGCTGGGGCCAACGTCCTGACTTTC	CASSLTSGGAGANVLTF
TRBV5-1	NA	NA	TRBJ1-2	TGCGCCAGCAGCGCGGCTAGCGGGGCCTACACCTTC	CASSAASGAYTF